This TCR beta chain appears in the sequencing data of a study of PD-L1 blockade in urothelial cancer. Whole-study context: Patients with male sex and bladder-origin urothelial cancer accounted for about 85% of the roughly 30 enrolled. Earlier, patients had received 0 to 3 chemotherapy regimens.

As to time point: pretreatment peripheral blood. It was locally advanced or metastatic urothelial carcinoma that patients had. Patients each gave 1 to 8 samples, pretreatment and on-treatment. Looked up from germline, CDR1 is SGHRS and CDR2 is YFSETQ. V lost 4 bases, J lost 3 bases, and 11 bases lay in between. This CDR3 has 13 amino acids. TCRdb's table, derived via immunoSEQ multiplex PCR, lists solely in-frame clones and lacks some. The sample shows under 55,000 clones, roughly four fifths of them seen only once. The material sequenced was PBMCs, taken around atezolizumab (anti-PD-L1) treatment. J is TRBJ2-7 and V is TRBV5-1, with TRBD1 as a possible D gene (5 bases). This TCR derives from a man aged 70-80 years with urothelial cancer. The CDR3 loop is CASSTDRGYEQYF. Written as DNA, the CDR3 is TGCGCCAGCAGCACCGATAGGGGCTACGAGCAGTACTTC.